This T cell receptor beta chain was identified in a study of shared clonotypes between healthy human individuals. Study-level findings and limits: The study found roughly 5% of naive CD4 clonotypes shared across several donors.

Assay: immunoSEQ multiplex PCR; the TCRdb copy retains only in-frame clones and omits some. The sample yields more than 400,000 clones, almost 97% seen once. CD4+ cell separation produced CD45RA+ naive and CD45RA-negative memory subsets. On this clone: Its matching antigen is unknown.

Germline CDR1 and CDR2: LNHNV and YYDKDF (reference sequence). This CDR3 has 14 residues. V shed 3 bases and J shed 3 bases, with 12 bases lying between them. The clonotype originates from a woman in her 30s in good health. The sequenced sample was naive CD4+ T cells sorted from blood. Documented subset: CD45RA+ positively selected. V is TRBV15 and J is TRBJ2-7; D may be TRBD1 or TRBD2 (5 bases each). The CDR3 region is CATSSGTENYEQYF. As DNA, the CDR3 is TGTGCCACCAGCAGCGGGACGGAGAACTACGAGCAGTACTTC.